The clone carrying this T cell receptor (beta chain) was counted ten times or more. An oligo carrying a UMI was ligated to the cDNA 3' end. The first PCR ran approximately 4 cycles with an equimolar RC1.1 and RC1.2 beta primer mix. Separate processing of TCR alpha and beta chains began at the second PCR. TCRdb reprocessed the UMI-ligation and nested PCR reads via MiXCR and lists one record per CDR3 protein. Of over 40,000 distinct CDR3 sequences in the sample, around 10% were seen once. Per germline, CDR1 GTSNPN and CDR2 SVGIG (reference sequence). Deletions cut 3 bases from V and 4 bases from J, with 5 bases between. The CDR3 consists of 11 residues. This sample is part of a study of quantifying T cell responses using KT2 cells. Study as a whole: TCR alpha and beta constant-region primers primed reverse transcription of RNA.

Material for sequencing was PBMCs spiked with cells of the T cell clone KT2. This sequence was found in a human donor. V is TRBV30 and J is TRBJ2-3; tentatively, D is TRBD2 (5 bases). CDR3 region: CAWRLADTQYF. CDR3 nucleotide sequence: TGTGCCTGGAGACTAGCAGATACGCAGTATTTT.